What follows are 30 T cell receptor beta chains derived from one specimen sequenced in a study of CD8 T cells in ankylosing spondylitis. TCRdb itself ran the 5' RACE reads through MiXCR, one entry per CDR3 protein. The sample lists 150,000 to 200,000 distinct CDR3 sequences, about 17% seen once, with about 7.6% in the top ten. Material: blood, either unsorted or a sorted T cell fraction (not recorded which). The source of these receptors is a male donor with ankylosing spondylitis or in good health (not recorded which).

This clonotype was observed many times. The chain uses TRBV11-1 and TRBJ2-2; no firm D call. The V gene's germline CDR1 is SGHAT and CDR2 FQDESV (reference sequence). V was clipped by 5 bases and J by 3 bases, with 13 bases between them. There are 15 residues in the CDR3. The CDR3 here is CASSLLRLDTGELFF. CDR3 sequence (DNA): TGTGCCAGCAGCCTCCTGAGACTCGACACCGGGGAGCTGTTTTTT. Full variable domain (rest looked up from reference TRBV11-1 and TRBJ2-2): EAEVAQSPRYKITEKSQAVAFWCDPISGHATLYWYRQILGQGPELLVQFQDESVVDDSQLPKDRFSAERLKGVDSTLKIQPAELGDSAMYLCASSLLRLDTGELFFGEGSRLTVL.

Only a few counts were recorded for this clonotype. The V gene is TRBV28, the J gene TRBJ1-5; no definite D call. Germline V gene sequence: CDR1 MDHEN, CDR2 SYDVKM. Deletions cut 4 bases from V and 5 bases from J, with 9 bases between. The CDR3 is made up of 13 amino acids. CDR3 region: CASSSPSYQPQHF. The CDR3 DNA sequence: TGTGCCAGCAGTTCCCCGAGTTATCAGCCCCAGCATTTT.

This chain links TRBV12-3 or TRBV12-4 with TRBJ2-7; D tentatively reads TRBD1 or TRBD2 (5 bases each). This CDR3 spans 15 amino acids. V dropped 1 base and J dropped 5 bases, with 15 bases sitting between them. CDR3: CASSLVGDVRDEQYF. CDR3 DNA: TGTGCCAGCAGTTTAGTAGGGGACGTGAGGGACGAGCAGTACTTC.

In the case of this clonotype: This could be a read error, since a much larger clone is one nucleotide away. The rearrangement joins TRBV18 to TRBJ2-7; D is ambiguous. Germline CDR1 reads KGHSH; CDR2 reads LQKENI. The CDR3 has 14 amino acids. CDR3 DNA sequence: TGTACCAGCTCACCACCGAATAGTGGTGGCGAGCAGTACTTC. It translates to CTSSPPNSGGEQYF.

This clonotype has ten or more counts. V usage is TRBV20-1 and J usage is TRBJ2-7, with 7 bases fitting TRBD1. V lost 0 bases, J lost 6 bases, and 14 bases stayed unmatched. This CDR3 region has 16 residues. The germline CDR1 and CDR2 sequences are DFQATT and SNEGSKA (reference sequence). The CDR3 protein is CSARDWATGAKVEQYF. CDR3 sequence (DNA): TGCAGTGCTAGAGATTGGGCCACAGGGGCCAAAGTCGAGCAGTACTTC.

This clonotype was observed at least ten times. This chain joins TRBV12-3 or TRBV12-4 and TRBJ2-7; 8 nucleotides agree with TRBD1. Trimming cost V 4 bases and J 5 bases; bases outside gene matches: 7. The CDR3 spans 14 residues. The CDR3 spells CASSWTGIRDEQYF. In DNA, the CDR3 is TGTGCCAGCAGTTGGACAGGGATAAGGGACGAGCAGTACTTC.

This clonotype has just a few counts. The CDR3 coding sequence is TGTGCCAGCAGTGACGGTCCTGAGCAGTTCTTC. Amino acids: CASSDGPEQFF. The chain recombines TRBV2 with TRBJ2-1, with D unclear. The V and J ends lost 3 bases and 9 bases respectively, with 6 bases between them. This CDR3 is built from 11 residues. Germline values: CDR1 SNHLY, CDR2 FYNNEI. The full variable domain, its missing parts supplied by reference TRBV2 and TRBJ2-1, is EPEVTQTPSHQVTQMGQEVILRCVPISNHLYFYWYRQILGQKVEFLVSFYNNEISEKSEIFDDQFSVERPDGSNFTLKIRSTKLEDSAMYFCASSDGPEQFFGPGTRLTVL.

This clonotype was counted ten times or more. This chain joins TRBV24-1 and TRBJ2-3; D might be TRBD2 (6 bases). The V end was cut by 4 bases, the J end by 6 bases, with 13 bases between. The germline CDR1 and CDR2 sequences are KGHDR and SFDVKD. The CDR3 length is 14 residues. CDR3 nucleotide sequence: TGTGCCACCAGTGACCCGGGCGGGGAGGATACGCAGTATTTT. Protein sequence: CATSDPGGEDTQYF.

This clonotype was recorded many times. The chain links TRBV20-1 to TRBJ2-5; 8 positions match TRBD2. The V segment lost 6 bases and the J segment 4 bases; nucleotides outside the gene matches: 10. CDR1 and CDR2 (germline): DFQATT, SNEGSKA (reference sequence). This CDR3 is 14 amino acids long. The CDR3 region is CSAEHGRDLETQYF. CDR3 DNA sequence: TGCAGTGCCGAGCACGGGAGGGATTTAGAGACCCAGTACTTC.

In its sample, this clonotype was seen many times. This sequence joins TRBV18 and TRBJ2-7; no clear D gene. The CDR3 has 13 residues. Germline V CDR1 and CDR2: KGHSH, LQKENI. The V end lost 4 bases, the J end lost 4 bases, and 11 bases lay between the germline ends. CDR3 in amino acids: CASSRGVAYEQYF. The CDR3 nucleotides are TGTGCCAGCTCACGTGGGGTGGCTTACGAGCAGTACTTC. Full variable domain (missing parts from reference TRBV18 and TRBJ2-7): NAGVMQNPRHLVRRRGQEARLRCSPMKGHSHVYWYRQLPEEGLKFMVYLQKENIIDESGMPKERFSAEFPKEGPSILRIQQVVRGDSAAYFCASSRGVAYEQYFGPGTRLTVT.

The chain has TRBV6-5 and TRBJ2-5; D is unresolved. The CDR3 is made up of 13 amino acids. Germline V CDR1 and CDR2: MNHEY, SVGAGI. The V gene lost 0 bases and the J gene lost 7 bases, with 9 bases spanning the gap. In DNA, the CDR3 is TGTGCCAGCAGTTACTCGTCGAGTGGGACCCAGTACTTC. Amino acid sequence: CASSYSSSGTQYF.

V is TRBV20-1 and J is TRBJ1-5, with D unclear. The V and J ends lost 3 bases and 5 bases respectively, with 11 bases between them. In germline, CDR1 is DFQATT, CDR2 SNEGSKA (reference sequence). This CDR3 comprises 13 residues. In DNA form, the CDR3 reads TGCAGTGCTAGGTGGGAGTTGGATCAGCCCCAGCATTTT. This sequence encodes CSARWELDQPQHF.

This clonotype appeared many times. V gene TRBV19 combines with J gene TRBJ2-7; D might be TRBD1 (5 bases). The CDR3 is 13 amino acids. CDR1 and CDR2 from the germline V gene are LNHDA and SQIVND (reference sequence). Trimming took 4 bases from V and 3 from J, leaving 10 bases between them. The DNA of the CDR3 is TGTGCCAGTAGTACCCAAGGGGACTACGAGCAGTACTTC. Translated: CASSTQGDYEQYF.

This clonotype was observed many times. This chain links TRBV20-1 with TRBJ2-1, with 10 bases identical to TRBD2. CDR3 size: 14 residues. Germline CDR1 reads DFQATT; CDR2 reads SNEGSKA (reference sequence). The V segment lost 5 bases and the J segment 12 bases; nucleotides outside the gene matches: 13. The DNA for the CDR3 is TGCAGTGCTCGGACACCGGGACTAGCGATAGGGCAGTTCTTC. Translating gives CSARTPGLAIGQFF.

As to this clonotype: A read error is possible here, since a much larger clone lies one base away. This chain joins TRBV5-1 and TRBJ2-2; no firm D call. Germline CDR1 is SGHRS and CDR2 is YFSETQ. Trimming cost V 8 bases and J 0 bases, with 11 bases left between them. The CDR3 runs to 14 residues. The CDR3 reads CAREANTNTGELFF. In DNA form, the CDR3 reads TGCGCCAGAGAGGCCAACACGAACACCGGGGAGCTGTTTTTT. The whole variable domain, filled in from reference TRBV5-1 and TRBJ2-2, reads KAGVTQTPRYLIKTRGQQVTLSCSPISGHRSVSWYQQTPGQGLQFLFEYFSETQRNKGNFPGRFSGRQFSNSRSEMNVSTLELGDSALYLCAREANTNTGELFFGEGSRLTVL.

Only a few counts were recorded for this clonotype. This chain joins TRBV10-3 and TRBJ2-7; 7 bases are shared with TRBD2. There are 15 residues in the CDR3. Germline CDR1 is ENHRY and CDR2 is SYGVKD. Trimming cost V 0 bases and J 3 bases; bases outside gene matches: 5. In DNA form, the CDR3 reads TGTGCCATCAGTGAGTCGGAGCGGGAACTCTACGAGCAGTACTTC. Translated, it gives CAISESERELYEQYF.

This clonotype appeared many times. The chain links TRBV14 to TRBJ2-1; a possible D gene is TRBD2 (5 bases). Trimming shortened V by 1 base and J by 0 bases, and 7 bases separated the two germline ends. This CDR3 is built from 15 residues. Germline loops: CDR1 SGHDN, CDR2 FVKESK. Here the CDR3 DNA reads TGTGCCAGCAGCCAAGTTCGGGGCTCCTACAATGAGCAGTTCTTC. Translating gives CASSQVRGSYNEQFF.

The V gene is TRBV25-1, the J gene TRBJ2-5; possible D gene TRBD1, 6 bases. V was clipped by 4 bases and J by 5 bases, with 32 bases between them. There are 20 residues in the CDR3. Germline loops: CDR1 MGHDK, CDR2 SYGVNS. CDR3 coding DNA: TGTGCCAGCAGTGGAATACCCCCGGGTGTGATAGACAGGCTCTGGGAGACCCAGTACTTC. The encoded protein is CASSGIPPGVIDRLWETQYF.

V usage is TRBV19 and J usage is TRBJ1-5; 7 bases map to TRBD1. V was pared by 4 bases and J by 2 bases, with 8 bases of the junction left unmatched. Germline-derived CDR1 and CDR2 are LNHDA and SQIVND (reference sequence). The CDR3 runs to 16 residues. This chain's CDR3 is CASSTDTGAGNQPQHF. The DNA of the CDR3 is TGTGCCAGTAGTACAGACACAGGGGCGGGCAATCAGCCCCAGCATTTT.

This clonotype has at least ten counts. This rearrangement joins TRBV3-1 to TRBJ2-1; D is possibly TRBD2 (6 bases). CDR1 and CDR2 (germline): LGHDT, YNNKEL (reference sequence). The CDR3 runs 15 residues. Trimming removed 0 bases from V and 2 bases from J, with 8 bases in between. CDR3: CASSQEASAYNEQFF. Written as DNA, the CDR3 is TGTGCCAGCAGCCAAGAGGCTAGCGCCTACAATGAGCAGTTCTTC.

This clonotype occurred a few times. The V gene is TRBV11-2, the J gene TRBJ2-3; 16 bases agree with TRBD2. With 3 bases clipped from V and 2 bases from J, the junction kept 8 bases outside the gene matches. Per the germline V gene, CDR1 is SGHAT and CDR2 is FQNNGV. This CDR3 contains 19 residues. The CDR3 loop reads CASSLGLAGGYRYTDTQYF. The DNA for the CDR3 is TGTGCCAGCAGCTTGGGACTAGCGGGAGGGTATCGATACACAGATACGCAGTATTTT.

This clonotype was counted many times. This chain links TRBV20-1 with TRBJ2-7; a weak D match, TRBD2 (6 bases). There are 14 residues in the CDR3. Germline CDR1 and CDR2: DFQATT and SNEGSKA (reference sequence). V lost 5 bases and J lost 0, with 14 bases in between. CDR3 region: CSALEGTHSYEQYF. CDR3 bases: TGCAGTGCTCTTGAGGGGACTCACTCCTACGAGCAGTACTTC.

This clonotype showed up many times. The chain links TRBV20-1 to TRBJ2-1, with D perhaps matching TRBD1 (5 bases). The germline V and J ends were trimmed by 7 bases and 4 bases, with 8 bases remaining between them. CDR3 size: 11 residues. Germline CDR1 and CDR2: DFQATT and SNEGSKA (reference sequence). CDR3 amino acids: CSGGAYNEQFF. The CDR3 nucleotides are TGCAGTGGGGGCGCGTACAATGAGCAGTTCTTC.

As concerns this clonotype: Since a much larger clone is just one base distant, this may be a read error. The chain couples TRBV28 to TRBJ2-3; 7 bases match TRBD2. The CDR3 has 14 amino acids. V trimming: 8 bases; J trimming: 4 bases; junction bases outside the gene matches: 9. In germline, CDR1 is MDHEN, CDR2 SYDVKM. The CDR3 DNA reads TGTGCCAGCCACCCTAGCGGTAACGCAGATACGCAGTATTTT. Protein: CASHPSGNADTQYF.

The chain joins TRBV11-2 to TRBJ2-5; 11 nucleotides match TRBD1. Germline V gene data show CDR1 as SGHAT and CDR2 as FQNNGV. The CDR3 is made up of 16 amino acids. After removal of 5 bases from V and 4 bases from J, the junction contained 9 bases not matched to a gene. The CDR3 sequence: CASSPGQGASLETQYF. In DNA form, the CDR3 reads TGTGCCAGCAGCCCAGGACAGGGGGCGTCCCTAGAGACCCAGTACTTC.

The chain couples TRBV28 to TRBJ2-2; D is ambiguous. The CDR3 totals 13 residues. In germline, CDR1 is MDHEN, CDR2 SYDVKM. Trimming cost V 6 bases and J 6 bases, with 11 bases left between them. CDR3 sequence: CASRPLRSGELFF. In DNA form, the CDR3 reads TGTGCCAGCAGGCCTTTGAGGTCCGGGGAGCTGTTTTTT. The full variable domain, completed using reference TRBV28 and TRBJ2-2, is DVKVTQSSRYLVKRTGEKVFLECVQDMDHENMFWYRQDPGLGLRLIYFSYDVKMKEKGDIPEGYSVSREKKERFSLILESASTNQTSMYLCASRPLRSGELFFGEGSRLTVL.

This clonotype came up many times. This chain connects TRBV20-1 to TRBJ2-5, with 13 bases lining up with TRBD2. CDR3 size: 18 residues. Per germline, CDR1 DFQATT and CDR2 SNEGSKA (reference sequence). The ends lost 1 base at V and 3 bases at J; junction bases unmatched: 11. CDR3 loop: CSARAPQLAGGGEETQYF. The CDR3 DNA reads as TGCAGTGCTAGAGCTCCTCAACTAGCGGGAGGGGGGGAAGAGACCCAGTACTTC.

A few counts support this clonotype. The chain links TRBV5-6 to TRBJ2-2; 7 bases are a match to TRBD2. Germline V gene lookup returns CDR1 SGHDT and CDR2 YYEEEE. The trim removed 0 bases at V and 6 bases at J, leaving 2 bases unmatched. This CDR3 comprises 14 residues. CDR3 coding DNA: TGTGCCAGCAGCTTGGAGCTAGCGGCCGGGGAGCTGTTTTTT. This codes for CASSLELAAGELFF.

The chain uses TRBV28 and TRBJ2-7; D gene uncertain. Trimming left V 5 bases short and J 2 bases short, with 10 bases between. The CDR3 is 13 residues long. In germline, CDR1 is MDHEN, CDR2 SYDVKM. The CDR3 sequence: CASSPHGTYEQYF. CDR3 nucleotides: TGTGCCAGCAGTCCCCATGGCACCTACGAGCAGTACTTC.

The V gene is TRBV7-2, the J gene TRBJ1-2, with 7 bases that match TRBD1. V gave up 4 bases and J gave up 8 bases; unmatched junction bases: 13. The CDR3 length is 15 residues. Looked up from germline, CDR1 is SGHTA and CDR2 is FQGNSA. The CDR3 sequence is CASSYYSTGRLGYTF. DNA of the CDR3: TGTGCCAGCAGCTATTATTCGACAGGGAGGTTAGGCTACACCTTC.